Listed here are 21 T cell receptor beta chains from one sample, sequenced in a study of shared clonotypes between healthy human individuals. Produced via immunoSEQ multiplex PCR; TCRdb's table is partial and in-frame only. This sample has just over 95,000 clones, with 67% found just once. Material: memory CD8+ T cells sorted from blood. Subset given: CD45RO+ cells pooled with CCR7-negative TemRA cells. The receptor set was obtained from a man aged 30 to 39 in good health.

In nucleotides, the CDR3 is TGTGCCAGCAGCCCGGATTGGACGGGCTACGAGCAGTACTTC. This sequence encodes CASSPDWTGYEQYF. V is TRBV7-9 and J is TRBJ2-7, with D hard to call. This CDR3 has 14 residues. From germline, CDR1 is SEHNR and CDR2 FQNEAQ (reference sequence). V lost 5 bases, J lost 3 bases, and 14 bases lay in between.

The V and J genes are TRBV29-1 and TRBJ2-1; no firm D call. Between the trimmed V and J ends, which lost 4 bases and 3 bases, there was a span of 10 bases. The CDR3 sequence is 13 residues long. Germline loops: CDR1 SQVTM, CDR2 ANQGSEA. The DNA of the CDR3 is TGCAGCGTTGGTAAGCCTCTCTACAATGAGCAGTTCTTC. Translation: CSVGKPLYNEQFF.

The gene calls are TRBV6-5 and TRBJ2-1; possible D gene TRBD2, 6 bases. Trimming shortened V by 4 bases and J by 10 bases, and 14 bases separated the two germline ends. The CDR3 consists of 13 residues. Germline lookup yields CDR1 MNHEY and CDR2 SVGAGI. CDR3 residues: CASSSRGGDEQFF. The DNA of the CDR3 is TGTGCCAGCAGTTCGCGAGGAGGGGACGAGCAGTTCTTC.

V gene TRBV5-6 combines with J gene TRBJ1-1; no clear D. V lost 0 bases to trimming and J lost 10 bases, with 13 bases between them. This CDR3 spans 13 amino acids. CDR1 and CDR2 (germline): SGHDT, YYEEEE. The DNA for the CDR3 is TGTGCCAGCAGCTTGGCCTGGGAGACGGCAGCTTTCTTT. Encoded protein: CASSLAWETAAFF.

The J gene is TRBJ1-3, the V gene TRBV5-4; perhaps TRBD1 as D (5 bases). From germline, CDR1 is SGHNT and CDR2 YYREEE (reference sequence). The CDR3 has 15 residues. Trimming took off 4 bases at V and 0 bases at J, with 11 bases between the two ends. The CDR3 bases are TGTGCCAGCAGCGAAGGACACCTCTCTGGAAACACCATATATTTT. Translated, it gives CASSEGHLSGNTIYF.

V gene TRBV27 combines with J gene TRBJ2-1, with TRBD2 matching 11 bases. This CDR3 region has 16 residues. J gave up 3 bases and V 5 bases, and 6 bases lay outside the gene matches. From germline, CDR1 is MNHEY and CDR2 SMNVEV (reference sequence). The CDR3 nucleotides read TGTGCCAGCAGTCTAATTACTAGCGGGAGCTACAATGAGCAGTTCTTC. Amino acids: CASSLITSGSYNEQFF.

V and J are TRBV5-8 and TRBJ2-1; D not certain. Germline values: CDR1 SGHTS, CDR2 YDEGEE. The V end was cut by 2 bases, the J end by 3 bases, with 9 bases between. The CDR3 runs to 14 residues. CDR3 bases: TGTGCCAGCAGCTTAAGCCCCGACTACAATGAGCAGTTCTTC. Its protein product is CASSLSPDYNEQFF.

This clone was counted between two and nine times. The chain carries TRBV9 and TRBJ2-7; tentative D call: TRBD2 (6 bases). The V and J ends lost 0 bases and 2 bases respectively, with 15 bases between them. Germline V gives CDR1 SGDLS, CDR2 YYNGEE. This CDR3 comprises 16 residues. The CDR3 loop is CASSVVGRYRAYEQYF. The CDR3 bases are TGTGCCAGCAGCGTAGTGGGGAGGTACCGAGCCTACGAGCAGTACTTC.

This chain connects TRBV28 to TRBJ2-1, with D unclear. This CDR3 is 12 amino acids long. The germline V gene encodes CDR1 MDHEN and CDR2 SYDVKM. The V and J ends lost 2 bases and 9 bases respectively, with 8 bases between them. CDR3 nucleotides: TGTGCCAGCAGTTTAGTAGCTGGTGAGCAGTTCTTC. As protein: CASSLVAGEQFF.

A single count supports this clone. The V gene is TRBV28, the J gene TRBJ2-2, with D possibly being TRBD2 (5 bases). Trimming left V 5 bases short and J 5 bases short, with 18 bases between. Germline loops: CDR1 MDHEN, CDR2 SYDVKM. The CDR3 runs to 16 residues. CDR3 nucleotides: TGTGCCAGCAGTACGACGGACGCCGAGGGAACCGGGGAGCTGTTTTTT. Translation gives CASSTTDAEGTGELFF.

CDR3 sequence: CASRADGYYEQYF. DNA for the CDR3: TGTGCCAGCAGGGCCGACGGCTACTACGAGCAGTACTTC. This sequence joins TRBV28 and TRBJ2-7; D is undetermined. Looked up from germline, CDR1 is MDHEN and CDR2 is SYDVKM. Trimming removed 6 bases from V and 3 bases from J, with 12 bases in between. CDR3 length: 13 residues.

This clone came up a few times. This chain links TRBV7-9 with TRBJ1-2, with 8 nucleotides matching TRBD1. V lost 3 bases and J lost 6; bases outside the gene matches: 9. The length of the CDR3 is 15 residues. Germline CDR1 reads SEHNR; CDR2 reads FQNEAQ (reference sequence). The CDR3 loop is CASSFYDRGRNGYTF. In DNA, the CDR3 is TGTGCCAGCAGCTTCTACGACAGGGGTAGGAATGGCTACACCTTC.

The chain has TRBV19 and TRBJ2-1; D unclear. V was cut by 7 bases and J by 0 bases, with 13 bases left in between. The CDR3 length is 15 residues. The germline CDR1 and CDR2 sequences are LNHDA and SQIVND (reference sequence). CDR3 sequence: CASTPNYLSYNEQFF. The CDR3, as DNA: TGTGCCAGTACTCCGAACTACCTCTCCTACAATGAGCAGTTCTTC. The entire variable domain, with the rest obtained from reference TRBV19 and TRBJ2-1, is as follows: DGGITQSPKYLFRKEGQNVTLSCEQNLNHDAMYWYRQDPGQGLRLIYYSQIVNDFQKGDIAEGYSVSREKKESFPLTVTSAQKNPTAFYLCASTPNYLSYNEQFFGPGTRLTVL.

The rearrangement links TRBV5-1 to TRBJ2-3, with 8 bases lining up with TRBD2. V was pared by 6 bases and J by 1 base, with 10 bases of the junction left unmatched. The CDR3 covers 16 residues. CDR1 SGHRS and CDR2 YFSETQ come from the germline V gene. CDR3 DNA sequence: TGCGCCAGCACCCAAGCAGGGACTAGGGGCACAGATACGCAGTATTTT. As protein: CASTQAGTRGTDTQYF.

This sequence joins TRBV6-6 and TRBJ2-7; D is unclear. Trimming cost V 8 bases and J 0 bases, with 8 bases left between them. The CDR3 loop spans 12 amino acids. Germline assignment: CDR1 MNHNY and CDR2 SVGAGI (reference sequence). CDR3 coding DNA: TGTGCCAGCGGTTTTGGCTCCTACGAGCAGTACTTC. Encoded protein: CASGFGSYEQYF.

This rearrangement joins TRBV7-9 to TRBJ2-3; 7 bases map to TRBD1. V gave up 5 bases and J gave up 2 bases; unmatched junction bases: 10. This CDR3 is built from 16 residues. The germline V gene has CDR1 SEHNR and CDR2 FQNEAQ (reference sequence). The CDR3 region has the DNA TGTGCCAGCAGCCCCGAAGGGACAGCCGACACAGATACGCAGTATTTT. Protein: CASSPEGTADTDTQYF.

There are a few counts of this clone. J is TRBJ2-3 and V is TRBV6-5, with 12 positions matching TRBD2. This CDR3 has 15 amino acids. Trimming took 6 bases from V and 6 from J; bases not matched to a gene: 7. Germline lookup yields CDR1 MNHEY and CDR2 SVGAGI. The CDR3, as DNA: TGTGCCAGCAGGCCCGGGACTAGCGGGTGGGATACGCAGTATTTT. Its protein product is CASRPGTSGWDTQYF.

The chain has TRBV18 and TRBJ1-1; D is uncertain. V shed 4 bases and J shed 0 bases, with 6 bases lying between them. Germline assignment: CDR1 KGHSH and CDR2 LQKENI. This CDR3 contains 13 residues. The CDR3 spells CASSRQLNTEAFF. As DNA, the CDR3 is TGTGCCAGCTCACGGCAGCTGAACACTGAAGCTTTCTTT.

Concerning this clone: This likely reflects a read error, since a far larger clone is one base away. Other DNA sequences of this sample code for an identical CDR3. The chain employs TRBV28 and TRBJ2-1; D is uncertain. V was trimmed by 3 bases and J by 8 bases, leaving 5 bases between them. This CDR3 has 11 residues. Per germline, CDR1 MDHEN and CDR2 SYDVKM. The CDR3 DNA is TGTGCCAGCAGTTTTTTCTATGAGCAGTTCTTC. It is translated as CASSFFYEQFF. Filled out from reference TRBV28 and TRBJ2-1, the complete variable domain reads DVKVTQSSRYLVKRTGEKVFLECVQDMDHENMFWYRQDPGLGLRLIYFSYDVKMKEKGDIPEGYSVSREKKERFSLILESASTNQTSMYLCASSFFYEQFFGPGTRLTVL.

The chain combines TRBV6-1 with TRBJ2-7; D gene uncertain. Per the germline V gene, CDR1 is MNHNS and CDR2 is SASEGT. Trimming shortened V by 3 bases and J by 4 bases, and 7 bases separated the two germline ends. The CDR3 covers 12 residues. The CDR3 region has the DNA TGTGCCAGCAGTGAGCCCTTTTACGAGCAGTACTTC. Its protein is CASSEPFYEQYF.

This chain uses TRBV30 with TRBJ1-3; D call uncertain. The length of the CDR3 is 14 residues. Germline CDR1 reads GTSNPN; CDR2 reads SVGIG (reference sequence). Trimming removed 2 bases from V and 3 bases from J, with 11 bases in between. CDR3 protein: CAWSPRSLGNTIYF. The DNA of the CDR3 is TGTGCCTGGAGTCCTCGATCACTTGGAAACACCATATATTTT.